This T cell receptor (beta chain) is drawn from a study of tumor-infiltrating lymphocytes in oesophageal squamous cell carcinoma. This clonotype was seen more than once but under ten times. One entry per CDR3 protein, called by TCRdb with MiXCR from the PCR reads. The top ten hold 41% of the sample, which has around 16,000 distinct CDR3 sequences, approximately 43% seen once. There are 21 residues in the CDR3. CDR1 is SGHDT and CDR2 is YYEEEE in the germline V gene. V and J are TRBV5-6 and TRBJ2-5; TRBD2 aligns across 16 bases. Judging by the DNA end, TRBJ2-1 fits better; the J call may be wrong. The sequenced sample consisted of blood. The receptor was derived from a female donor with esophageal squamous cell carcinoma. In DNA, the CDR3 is TGTGCCAGCAGCTTGGAAATTGACAGGCCCCCGGGACTAGCGGGAGGGGAGGGGCAGTTCTTC. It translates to CASSLEIDRPPGLAGGEGQFF.